This T cell receptor (beta chain) was sequenced for a study of blood T cell repertoires in COVID-19. Study-level information: Whether acute or convalescent, the COVID-19 samples came from the United States, Italy and Spain. PBMCs, B-cell-depleted T cells, or T cells provided the cDNA or gDNA that made up the material.

As handled by the study authors: Estimation of nucleated cell counts was performed using reference gene primer amplification. Method: immunoSEQ multiplex PCR; TCRdb's copy keeps in-frame clones and lacks some. The V and J calls and clone size are taken from that table; D and trimming were inferred from the DNA. The sample shows over 300,000 clones, around 85% of them seen only once. CDR1 SGHRS and CDR2 YFSETQ come from the germline V gene. Unmatched junction bases numbered 6, after V lost 0 bases and J lost 1 base. The CDR3 runs to 18 residues. Material: peripheral blood. The sequence derives from a human donor in a cohort sampled during active COVID-19. The gene calls are TRBV5-1 and TRBJ2-2; 10 bases are shared with TRBD2. The CDR3 DNA reads TGCGCCAGCAGCTTGGGTCTAGCGGGGGTCCTGAACACCGGGGAGCTGTTTTTT. This translates into CASSLGLAGVLNTGELFF.